These 14 T cell receptor beta chains came from one sample sequenced in a study of spatial heterogeneity in lung cancer (dated by TCRdb to the late 2010s). The intended sense of this specimen's time point label: sample taken at primary tumor resection. Without any cell sorting, TCR sequencing was performed on whole RNA extracted either from tumor and nontumor lung tissue or from cryopreserved PBMC samples. The library was built by means of 5' RACE. The sequencing machine was a NextSeq 500. TCRdb cleaned the public reads at Q25 with fastp, built clones with MiXCR and kept in-frame beta chains. Records with the same CDR3 protein are collapsed into one entry carrying the most frequent genes and DNA. This sample comprises about 5,400 distinct CDR3 sequences, approximately 33% of them detected only once. The ten most abundant clones make up roughly 4% of the sample. The sequences come from PBMCs, collected at surgery. These receptors all stem from a female donor with early-stage non-small cell lung cancer.

This clonotype occurred a few times. As an off-target read in a library built for alpha chains, this beta chain has a frequency of little significance. This chain uses TRBV19 with TRBJ2-1; D unclear. The CDR3 is 14 residues long. Germline CDR1 reads LNHDA; CDR2 reads SQIVND (reference sequence). V lost 3 bases and J 3 bases, leaving 9 bases between the germline ends. The CDR3 sequence: CASSIIPLYNEQFF. The CDR3 DNA sequence: TGTGCCAGTAGTATTATCCCCCTCTACAATGAGCAGTTCTTC.

Note on this clonotype: Because this beta chain is a stray read in a library intended to capture alpha chains, its abundance should not be given much weight. The V call is TRBV28, the J call TRBJ2-7; D perhaps matches TRBD2 (5 bases). The CDR3 contains 12 residues. The germline gives CDR1 MDHEN, CDR2 SYDVKM. V was cut by 8 bases and J by 4 bases, with 12 bases left in between. The CDR3 DNA follows: TGTGCCAGCTCTGGCGGGCCTTACGAGCAGTACTTC. Translated, it gives CASSGGPYEQYF. The full variable domain, completed using reference TRBV28 and TRBJ2-7, is DVKVTQSSRYLVKRTGEKVFLECVQDMDHENMFWYRQDPGLGLRLIYFSYDVKMKEKGDIPEGYSVSREKKERFSLILESASTNQTSMYLCASSGGPYEQYFGPGTRLTVT.

About this clonotype itself: This beta chain is a stray sequence in a library constructed for alpha chains; its clone size is not meaningful. V usage is TRBV12-3 or TRBV12-4 and J usage is TRBJ1-2; a weak D match, TRBD1 (6 bases). The CDR3 is 13 amino acids. The V gene lost 6 bases and the J gene lost 3 bases, with 11 bases spanning the gap. The CDR3 nucleotides read TGTGCCAGCAGCTGGACAGATTACTATGGCTACACCTTC. Its translation: CASSWTDYYGYTF.

This clonotype came up once. This beta chain lies outside the target of a library built for alpha chains; its clone size means little. The chain couples TRBV7-3 to TRBJ2-3; D remains unclear. Trimming pared 2 bases from V and 4 bases from J, leaving 7 bases between. CDR3 length: 13 amino acids. Looked up from germline, CDR1 is SGHTA and CDR2 is FQGTGA. This CDR3 is CASSLVGADTQYF. The CDR3 DNA reads as TGTGCCAGCAGCTTAGTTGGCGCAGATACGCAGTATTTT.

On this clonotype: Little can be read into the size of this beta chain, an off-target read in a library designed for alpha chains. The V gene is TRBV2, the J gene TRBJ1-4, with D perhaps TRBD1 (5 bases). Trimming cost V 7 bases and J 0 bases, with 27 bases left between them. This CDR3 has 20 amino acids. Germline V gene sequence: CDR1 SNHLY, CDR2 FYNNEI. The CDR3 DNA follows: TGTGCCAGCACCCCAAAGCATACCCCAGGGTGGATGGCAACTAATGAAAAACTGTTTTTT. Translated: CASTPKHTPGWMATNEKLFF.

With respect to this clonotype: This beta chain is off target for a library built for alpha chains, so its abundance means little. V gene TRBV29-1 combines with J gene TRBJ2-2; D may match TRBD1 or TRBD2 (5 bases each). CDR3 length: 13 amino acids. Germline CDR1 and CDR2: SQVTM and ANQGSEA. V was trimmed by 7 bases and J by 8 bases, leaving 17 bases between them. CDR3 sequence reads: CSAWTRTRGELFF. In DNA, the CDR3 is TGCAGCGCGTGGACAAGAACTAGAGGGGAGCTGTTTTTT.

Turning to this clonotype: This beta chain is off target for a library built for alpha chains, so its abundance means little. The chain couples TRBV5-1 to TRBJ2-3, with 7 nucleotides matching TRBD2. This CDR3 has 13 residues. Per the germline V gene, CDR1 is SGHRS and CDR2 is YFSETQ. The J segment lost 4 bases and the V segment lost 6 bases, leaving 5 bases of the junction unmatched. CDR3 region: CASIPSGADTQYF. DNA for the CDR3: TGCGCCAGCATCCCAAGCGGGGCAGATACGCAGTATTTT.

Concerning this clonotype: With the library built for alpha chains, this beta chain is off target and its frequency is not meaningful. This chain connects TRBV15 to TRBJ2-1; no definite D call. V gave up 4 bases and J gave up 4 bases, with 11 bases separating them. The CDR3 runs to 14 residues. From germline, CDR1 is LNHNV and CDR2 YYDKDF (reference sequence). The CDR3 DNA is TGTGCCACCAGCAATGCCAATAGTTACAATGAGCAGTTCTTC. Its translation: CATSNANSYNEQFF.

Note on this clonotype: Since the library was made to target alpha chains, this beta chain is a stray read and its abundance is not meaningful. V and J are TRBV5-1 and TRBJ2-3; TRBD1 might be the D (5 bases). This CDR3 is built from 13 residues. V was pared by 0 bases and J by 8 bases, with 10 bases between. Germline V gives CDR1 SGHRS, CDR2 YFSETQ. CDR3: CASSLAREATQYF. The CDR3 region has the DNA TGCGCCAGCAGCTTGGCCAGGGAAGCTACGCAGTATTTT.

In the case of this clonotype: The library was prepared for alpha chains; this beta chain is a stray read, so its frequency means little. The V call is TRBV29-1, the J call TRBJ2-1; D may correspond to TRBD1 or TRBD2 (6 bases each). The CDR3 sequence is 13 residues long. The V gene's germline CDR1 is SQVTM and CDR2 ANQGSEA. Trimming removed 3 bases at V and 2 bases at J, with 8 bases between. CDR3: CSVDRGAYNEQFF. The CDR3 DNA reads TGCAGCGTTGATAGGGGGGCCTACAATGAGCAGTTCTTC.

On this clonotype: For a library built for alpha chains, this beta chain is a stray read; little rests on its size. The chain couples TRBV5-6 to TRBJ2-7, with D possibly called TRBD1 or TRBD2 (5 bases each). Per the germline V gene, CDR1 is SGHDT and CDR2 is YYEEEE. The length of the CDR3 is 14 residues. With 0 bases removed from V and 3 bases from J, the gap between germline ends came to 10 bases. DNA for the CDR3: TGTGCCAGCAGCTTGGGGGACCACCGCTACGAGCAGTACTTC. It encodes CASSLGDHRYEQYF.

In regard to this clonotype: This beta chain is an unintended read in a library built for alpha chains; its size means little. The gene calls are TRBV9 and TRBJ2-3, with TRBD1 matching 9 bases. V gave up 5 bases and J gave up 2 bases; unmatched junction bases: 3. Germline V CDR1 and CDR2: SGDLS, YYNGEE. The CDR3 runs to 14 residues. DNA of the CDR3: TGTGCCAGCAGTTGGACAGGGGCCACAGATACGCAGTATTTT. Translated, it gives CASSWTGATDTQYF.

A remark on this clonotype: For a library built for alpha chains, this beta chain is a stray read; little rests on its size. The genes are TRBV20-1 and TRBJ2-7; D is perhaps TRBD2 (6 bases). The germline V gene has CDR1 DFQATT and CDR2 SNEGSKA (reference sequence). The CDR3 runs to 15 residues. Trimming removed 2 bases from V and 3 bases from J, with 17 bases in between. CDR3 DNA: TGCAGTGCTAGACCTACTCCGGGACTTAGCTACGAGCAGTACTTC. Translating it yields CSARPTPGLSYEQYF.

Details on this clonotype: A library prepared for alpha chains yielded this beta chain as an off-target read; its size is of little meaning. J is TRBJ2-5 and V is TRBV7-8, with D perhaps given as TRBD1 or TRBD2 (6 bases each). Per germline, CDR1 SGHVS and CDR2 FQNEAQ. Trimming removed 3 bases at V and 5 bases at J, with 13 bases between. This CDR3 region has 14 residues. This CDR3 is CASSLTGAGETQYF. CDR3 bases: TGTGCCAGCAGCTTGACGGGGGCCGGGGAGACCCAGTACTTC.